These 5 T cell receptor beta chains originate from one sample sequenced in a study of cytomegalovirus exposure and HLA in healthy donors. TCRdb's copy holds only in-frame clones and misses some; the assay was immunoSEQ multiplex PCR. Of approximately 98,000 clones in the sample, approximately 94% were seen once. Material for sequencing was PBMCs. The receptors come from a young woman in good health and CMV-seronegative.

V is TRBV18 and J is TRBJ2-2; D remains unclear. The CDR3 is made up of 12 amino acids. Trimming took 4 bases from V and 5 from J, leaving 5 bases between them. Germline CDR1 KGHSH, CDR2 LQKENI. The CDR3 here is CASSLLTGELFF. CDR3 bases: TGTGCCAGCTCACTACTAACCGGGGAGCTGTTTTTT. The variable domain in full, with the rest retrieved from reference TRBV18 and TRBJ2-2, is NAGVMQNPRHLVRRRGQEARLRCSPMKGHSHVYWYRQLPEEGLKFMVYLQKENIIDESGMPKERFSAEFPKEGPSILRIQQVVRGDSAAYFCASSLLTGELFFGEGSRLTVL.

The chain carries TRBV14 and TRBJ1-2; D is perhaps TRBD1 (6 bases). Germline CDR1 and CDR2: SGHDN and FVKESK. The V end lost 1 base, the J end lost 8 bases, and 14 bases lay between the germline ends. The CDR3 is 14 amino acids. This CDR3 is CASSQGAGGRGYTF. CDR3 coding DNA: TGTGCCAGCAGCCAAGGGGCGGGGGGGCGCGGCTACACCTTC.

This clone was recorded a few times. The chain is built from TRBV6-5 and TRBJ1-1, with 11 bases aligning to TRBD1. CDR1 and CDR2 (germline): MNHEY, SVGAGI. The CDR3 contains 14 residues. J was trimmed by 6 bases and V by 2 bases; bases with no gene match: 2. The CDR3 region is CASSYADRGPEAFF. The CDR3 bases are TGTGCCAGCAGTTACGCGGACAGGGGGCCTGAAGCTTTCTTT.

The chain employs TRBV7-3 and TRBJ2-7, with TRBD2 as a possible D gene (7 bases). V gave up 3 bases and J gave up 5 bases, with 11 bases separating them. Per the germline V gene, CDR1 is SGHTA and CDR2 is FQGTGA. The CDR3 is 13 residues long. This chain's CDR3 is CASSLGGGDEQYF. In nucleotides, the CDR3 is TGTGCCAGCAGCTTGGGGGGGGGCGACGAGCAGTACTTC.

The chain uses TRBV4-3 and TRBJ2-3; no reliable D call. The CDR3 has 15 amino acids. The germline V gene has CDR1 LGHNA and CDR2 YSLEER. V shed 8 bases and J shed 2 bases, with 17 bases lying between them. The CDR3 nucleotides are TGCGCCAGCCAACCGCAGCGCCGACTCACAGATACGCAGTATTTT. It is translated as CASQPQRRLTDTQYF.